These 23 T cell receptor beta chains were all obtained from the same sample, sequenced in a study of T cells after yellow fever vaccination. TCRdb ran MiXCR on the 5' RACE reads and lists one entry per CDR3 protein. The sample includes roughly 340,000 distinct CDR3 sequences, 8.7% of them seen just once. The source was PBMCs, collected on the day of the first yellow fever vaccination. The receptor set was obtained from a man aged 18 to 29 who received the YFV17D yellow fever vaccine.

CDR3 residues: CASSLSRTNEKLFF. DNA of the CDR3: TGTGCCAGCAGCTTATCCCGGACCAATGAAAAACTGTTTTTT. This sequence joins TRBV7-6 and TRBJ1-4; no firm D call. Germline-derived CDR1 and CDR2 are SGHVS and FNYEAQ. This CDR3 spans 14 amino acids. With 2 bases removed from V and 5 bases from J, the gap between germline ends came to 9 bases. The full variable domain, rest sourced from reference TRBV7-6 and TRBJ1-4, is GAGVSQSPRYKVTKRGQDVALRCDPISGHVSLYWYRQALGQGPEFLTYFNYEAQQDKSGLPNDRFSAERPEGSISTLTIQRTEQRDSAMYRCASSLSRTNEKLFFGSGTQLSVL.

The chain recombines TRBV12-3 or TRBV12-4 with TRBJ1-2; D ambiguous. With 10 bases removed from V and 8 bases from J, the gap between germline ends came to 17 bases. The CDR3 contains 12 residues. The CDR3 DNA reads TGTGCCACCCGCTCGGGTTCCCGCGGCTACACCTTC. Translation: CATRSGSRGYTF.

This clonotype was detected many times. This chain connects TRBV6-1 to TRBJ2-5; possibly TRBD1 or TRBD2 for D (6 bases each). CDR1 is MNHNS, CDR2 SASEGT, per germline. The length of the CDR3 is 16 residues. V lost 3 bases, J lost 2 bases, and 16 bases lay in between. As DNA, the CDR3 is TGTGCCAGCAGTGATCCGGGGCAGGGGAGGCAAGAGACCCAGTACTTC. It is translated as CASSDPGQGRQETQYF.

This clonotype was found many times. CDR3 coding DNA: TGTGCCAGCAGCTTGGTCATTTATGGCTACACCTTC. Translating it yields CASSLVIYGYTF. V gene TRBV7-2 combines with J gene TRBJ1-2; D call uncertain. V was clipped by 3 bases and J by 5 bases, with 7 bases between them. The CDR3 runs to 12 residues. The germline CDR1 and CDR2 sequences are SGHTA and FQGNSA.

The DNA of the CDR3 is TGTGCCAGCAGTTTGTCAGGCAGGCCAGATACGCAGTATTTT. It encodes CASSLSGRPDTQYF. The chain is built from TRBV28 and TRBJ2-3; D unresolved. V gave up 3 bases and J gave up 4 bases, with 11 bases separating them. The germline V gene encodes CDR1 MDHEN and CDR2 SYDVKM. The length of the CDR3 is 14 residues.

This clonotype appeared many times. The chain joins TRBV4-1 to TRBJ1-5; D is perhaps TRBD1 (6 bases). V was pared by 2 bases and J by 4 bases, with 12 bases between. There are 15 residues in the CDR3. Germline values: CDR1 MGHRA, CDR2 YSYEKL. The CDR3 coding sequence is TGCGCCAGCAGCCAATGGGGGGGCAAGAATCAGCCCCAGCATTTT. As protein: CASSQWGGKNQPQHF.

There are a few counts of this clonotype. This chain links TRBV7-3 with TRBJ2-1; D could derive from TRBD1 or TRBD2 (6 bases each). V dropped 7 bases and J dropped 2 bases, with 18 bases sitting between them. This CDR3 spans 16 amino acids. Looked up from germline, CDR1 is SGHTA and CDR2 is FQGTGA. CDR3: CASMGKGGHPYNEQFF. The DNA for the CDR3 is TGTGCCAGCATGGGTAAGGGGGGACACCCCTACAATGAGCAGTTCTTC.

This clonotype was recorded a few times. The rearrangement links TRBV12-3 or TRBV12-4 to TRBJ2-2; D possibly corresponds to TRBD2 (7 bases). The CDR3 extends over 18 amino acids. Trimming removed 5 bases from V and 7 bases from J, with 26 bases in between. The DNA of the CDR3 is TGTGCCAGCAGTCCTTGGCGGGGGCAGGGAGGTCGCGGCGGGGAGCTGTTTTTT. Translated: CASSPWRGQGGRGGELFF.

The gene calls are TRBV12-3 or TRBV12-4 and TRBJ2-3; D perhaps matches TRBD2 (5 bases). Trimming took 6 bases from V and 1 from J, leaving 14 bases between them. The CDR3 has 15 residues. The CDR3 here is CASSPNPEGTDTQYF. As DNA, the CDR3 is TGTGCCAGCAGCCCAAACCCGGAGGGCACAGATACGCAGTATTTT.

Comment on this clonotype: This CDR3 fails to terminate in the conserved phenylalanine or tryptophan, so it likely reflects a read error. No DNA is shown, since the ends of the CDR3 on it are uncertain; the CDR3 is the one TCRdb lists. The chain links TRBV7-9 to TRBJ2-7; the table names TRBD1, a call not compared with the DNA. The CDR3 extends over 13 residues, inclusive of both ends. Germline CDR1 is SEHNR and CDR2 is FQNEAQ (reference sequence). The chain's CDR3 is CASRSPGDAHDIL.

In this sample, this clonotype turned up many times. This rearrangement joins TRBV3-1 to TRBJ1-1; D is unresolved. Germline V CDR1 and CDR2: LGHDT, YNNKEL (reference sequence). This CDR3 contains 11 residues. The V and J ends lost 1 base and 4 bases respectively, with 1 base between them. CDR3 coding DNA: TGTGCCAGCAGCCAAGTCACTGAAGCTTTCTTT. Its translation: CASSQVTEAFF.

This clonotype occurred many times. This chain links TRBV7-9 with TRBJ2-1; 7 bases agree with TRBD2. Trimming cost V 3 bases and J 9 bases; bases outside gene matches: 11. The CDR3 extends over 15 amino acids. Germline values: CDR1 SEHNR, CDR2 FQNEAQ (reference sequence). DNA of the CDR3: TGTGCCAGCAGCTTCAACCCGGGTGGGGGGGGTGAGCAGTTCTTC. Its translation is CASSFNPGGGGEQFF.

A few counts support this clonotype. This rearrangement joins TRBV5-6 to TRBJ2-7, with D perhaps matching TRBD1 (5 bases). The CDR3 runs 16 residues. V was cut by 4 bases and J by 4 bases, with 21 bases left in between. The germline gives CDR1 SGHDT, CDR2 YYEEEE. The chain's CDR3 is CASSKISDTLDYEQYF. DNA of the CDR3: TGTGCCAGCAGCAAGATCTCGGACACGTTGGATTACGAGCAGTACTTC.

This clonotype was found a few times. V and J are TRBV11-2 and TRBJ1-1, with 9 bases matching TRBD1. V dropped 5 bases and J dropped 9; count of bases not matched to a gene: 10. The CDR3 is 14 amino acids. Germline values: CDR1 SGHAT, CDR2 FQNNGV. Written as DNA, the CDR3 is TGTGCCAGCAGCCCCCTCCCGGGGACAGGGAAAGCTTTCTTT. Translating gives CASSPLPGTGKAFF.

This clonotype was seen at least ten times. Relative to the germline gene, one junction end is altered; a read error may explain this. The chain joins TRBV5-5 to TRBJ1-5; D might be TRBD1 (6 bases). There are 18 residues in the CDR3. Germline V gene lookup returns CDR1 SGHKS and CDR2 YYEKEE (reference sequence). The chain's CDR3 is CASSFEDRYIYSNHPQHF. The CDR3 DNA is TGTGCCAGCAGCTTCGAAGACAGGTATATATATAGCAATCATCCCCAGCATTTT.

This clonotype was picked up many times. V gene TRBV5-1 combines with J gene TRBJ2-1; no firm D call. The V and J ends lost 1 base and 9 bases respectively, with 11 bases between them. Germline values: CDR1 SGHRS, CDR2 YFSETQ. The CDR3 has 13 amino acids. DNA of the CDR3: TGCGCCAGCAGCTTGACGATCCTTGGTGAGCAGTTCTTC. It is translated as CASSLTILGEQFF. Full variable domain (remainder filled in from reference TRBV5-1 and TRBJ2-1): KAGVTQTPRYLIKTRGQQVTLSCSPISGHRSVSWYQQTPGQGLQFLFEYFSETQRNKGNFPGRFSGRQFSNSRSEMNVSTLELGDSALYLCASSLTILGEQFFGPGTRLTVL.

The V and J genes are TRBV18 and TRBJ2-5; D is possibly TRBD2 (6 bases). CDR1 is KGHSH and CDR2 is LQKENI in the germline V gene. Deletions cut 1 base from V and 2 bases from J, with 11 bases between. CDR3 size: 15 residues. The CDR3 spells CASSPQVGGQETQYF. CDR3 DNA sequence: TGTGCCAGCTCACCACAGGTCGGGGGACAAGAGACCCAGTACTTC.

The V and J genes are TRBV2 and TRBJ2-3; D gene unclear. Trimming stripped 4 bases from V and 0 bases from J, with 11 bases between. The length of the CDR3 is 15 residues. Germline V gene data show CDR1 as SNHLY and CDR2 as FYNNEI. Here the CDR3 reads CASSVTDSSTDTQYF. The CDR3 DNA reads TGTGCCAGCAGTGTTACAGATTCTAGCACAGATACGCAGTATTTT.

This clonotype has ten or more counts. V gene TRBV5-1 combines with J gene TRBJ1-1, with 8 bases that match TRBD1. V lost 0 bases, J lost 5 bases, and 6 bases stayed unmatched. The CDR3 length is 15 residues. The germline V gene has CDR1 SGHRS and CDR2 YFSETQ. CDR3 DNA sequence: TGCGCCAGCAGCTTGGGCCAGGGGGCAGGGACTGAAGCTTTCTTT. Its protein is CASSLGQGAGTEAFF.

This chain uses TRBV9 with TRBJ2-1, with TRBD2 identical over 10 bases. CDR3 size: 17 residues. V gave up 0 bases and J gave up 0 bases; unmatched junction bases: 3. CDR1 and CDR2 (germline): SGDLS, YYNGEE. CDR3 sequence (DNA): TGTGCCAGCAGCGTAGCGGGACTAGCGAACTCCTACAATGAGCAGTTCTTC. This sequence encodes CASSVAGLANSYNEQFF.

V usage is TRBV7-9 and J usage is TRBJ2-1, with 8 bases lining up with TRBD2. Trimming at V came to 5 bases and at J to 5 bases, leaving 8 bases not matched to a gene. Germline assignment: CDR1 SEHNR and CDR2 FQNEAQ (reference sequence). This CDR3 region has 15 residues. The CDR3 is CASSPRLASNNEQFF. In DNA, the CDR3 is TGTGCCAGCAGCCCAAGACTAGCGTCGAACAATGAGCAGTTCTTC.

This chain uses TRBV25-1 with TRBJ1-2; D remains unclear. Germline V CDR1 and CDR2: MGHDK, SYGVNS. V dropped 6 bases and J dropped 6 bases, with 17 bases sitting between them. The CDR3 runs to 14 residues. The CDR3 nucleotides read TGTGCCAGCAGATTAGACGGTACTTCGCATGGCTACACCTTC. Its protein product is CASRLDGTSHGYTF.

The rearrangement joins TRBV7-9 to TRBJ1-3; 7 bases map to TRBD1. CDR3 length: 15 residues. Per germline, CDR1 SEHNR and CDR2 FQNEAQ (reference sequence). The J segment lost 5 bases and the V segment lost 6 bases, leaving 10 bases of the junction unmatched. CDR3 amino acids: CASRAPGDRRNTIYF. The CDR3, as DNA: TGTGCCAGCAGGGCACCTGGGGACAGAAGAAACACCATATATTTT.